These 15 T cell receptor beta chains originate from one sample sequenced in a study of blood T cell repertoires in COVID-19. The table came from immunoSEQ multiplex PCR; TCRdb's copy has only in-frame clones and leaves some out. The sample gives 200,000 to 250,000 clones, around four fifths of which show up once; 15% to 20% is in the top ten. Source material: peripheral blood. The receptor set was obtained from a woman aged 80 or over with active or convalescent COVID-19.

The chain combines TRBV14 with TRBJ2-7; 8 bases are a match to TRBD1. Trimming removed 3 bases from V and 11 bases from J; junction bases left unmatched: 6. The CDR3 loop spans 12 amino acids. Germline values: CDR1 SGHDN, CDR2 FVKESK. CDR3 amino acids: CASSQIQGDEYF. The CDR3 DNA follows: TGTGCCAGCAGCCAGATACAGGGGGACGAGTACTTC.

The J gene is TRBJ1-6, the V gene TRBV30, with 9 bases matching TRBD1. In germline, CDR1 is GTSNPN, CDR2 SVGIG (reference sequence). This CDR3 has 15 residues. The ends lost 3 bases at V and 7 bases at J; junction bases unmatched: 7. CDR3 sequence reads: CAWSPGQGQNSPLHF. CDR3 DNA: TGTGCCTGGAGCCCGGGACAGGGCCAGAATTCACCCCTCCACTTT. The full variable domain, in which reference TRBV30 and TRBJ1-6 provide the parts outside the CDR3, is SQTIHQWPATLVQPVGSPLSLECTVEGTSNPNLYWYRQAAGRGLQLLFYSVGIGQISSEVPQNLSASRPQDRQFILSSKKLLLSDSGFYLCAWSPGQGQNSPLHFGNGTRLTVT.

The CDR3 bases are TGTGCCACCGGGACTCGGGAGACCCAGTACTTC. Translating it yields CATGTRETQYF. The V gene is TRBV24-1, the J gene TRBJ2-5; weak D call: TRBD2 (6 bases). The V and J ends lost 9 bases and 5 bases respectively, with 9 bases between them. The germline CDR1 and CDR2 sequences are KGHDR and SFDVKD. The CDR3 is made up of 11 amino acids.

The CDR3 here is CASRPGTGAEQYF. DNA for the CDR3: TGTGCCAGCAGACCCGGGACAGGGGCCGAGCAGTACTTC. The genes are TRBV5-6 and TRBJ2-7; 10 bases align to TRBD1. The CDR3 has 13 amino acids. Germline-derived CDR1 and CDR2 are SGHDT and YYEEEE. After removal of 5 bases from V and 6 bases from J, the junction contained 5 bases not matched to a gene.

This chain connects TRBV5-6 to TRBJ1-5; D call uncertain. Between the trimmed V and J ends, which lost 1 base and 9 bases, there was a span of 11 bases. CDR1 is SGHDT and CDR2 is YYEEEE in the germline V gene. The CDR3 is made up of 13 amino acids. This chain's CDR3 is CASSLRPRGPQHF. CDR3 DNA: TGTGCCAGCAGCTTGAGACCTCGAGGGCCCCAGCATTTT.

The chain has TRBV19 and TRBJ2-2; 12 bases match TRBD2. This CDR3 contains 16 residues. Germline lookup yields CDR1 LNHDA and CDR2 SQIVND (reference sequence). V shed 5 bases and J 7 bases; nucleotides not matched to a gene: 8. Here the CDR3 reads CASSSSLAGGNGELFF. CDR3 DNA sequence: TGTGCCAGTAGTTCCTCACTAGCGGGAGGCAACGGGGAGCTGTTTTTT.

The chain uses TRBV4-3 and TRBJ2-3; D is unresolved. CDR1 is LGHNA and CDR2 is YSLEER in the germline V gene. The V gene lost 0 bases and the J gene lost 6 bases, with 7 bases spanning the gap. CDR3 length: 13 residues. The CDR3 here is CASSQERWDTQYF. CDR3 nucleotide sequence: TGCGCCAGCAGCCAAGAGCGGTGGGATACGCAGTATTTT.

The chain employs TRBV11-3 and TRBJ1-1, with no clear D. The CDR3 has 12 residues. The germline gives CDR1 SGHNT, CDR2 YENEEA. V shed 5 bases and J shed 1 base, with 5 bases lying between them. The CDR3 nucleotides are TGTGCCAGCAGCGAACAGAACACTGAAGCTTTCTTT. Translating it yields CASSEQNTEAFF.

This chain connects TRBV2 to TRBJ1-2, with TRBD1 identical over 8 bases. This CDR3 has 12 amino acids. The germline V gene encodes CDR1 SNHLY and CDR2 FYNNEI. V gave up 6 bases and J gave up 9 bases; unmatched junction bases: 6. CDR3 in DNA: TGTGCCAGCAGGGTAGACAGGGGAAGCTACACCTTC. Protein product: CASRVDRGSYTF.

The rearrangement links TRBV28 to TRBJ2-5; 8 nucleotides match TRBD2. There are 12 residues in the CDR3. The germline V gene has CDR1 MDHEN and CDR2 SYDVKM. In DNA form, the CDR3 reads TGTGCTCATCGGGGGGGCGCGGAGACCCAGTACTTC. It codes for CAHRGGAETQYF.

This clone came up once. The chain joins TRBV5-1 to TRBJ1-2; D not certain. From germline, CDR1 is SGHRS and CDR2 YFSETQ. CDR3 length: 12 residues. Trimming took off 0 bases at V and 8 bases at J, with 8 bases between the two ends. CDR3 sequence (DNA): TGCGCCAGCAGCTTGGAGGCGGAGGGCTACACCTTC. Amino acid sequence: CASSLEAEGYTF.

This chain joins TRBV9 and TRBJ2-5; the D gene is possibly TRBD2 (5 bases). With 4 bases removed from V and 4 bases from J, the gap between germline ends came to 17 bases. The CDR3 runs to 15 residues. From germline, CDR1 is SGDLS and CDR2 YYNGEE. CDR3 residues: CASSYAGNRGETQYF. The CDR3 nucleotides read TGTGCCAGCAGCTACGCCGGGAACCGGGGAGAGACCCAGTACTTC. Complete variable domain (other parts from reference TRBV9 and TRBJ2-5): DSGVTQTPKHLITATGQRVTLRCSPRSGDLSVYWYQQSLDQGLQFLIQYYNGEERAKGNILERFSAQQFPDLHSELNLSSLELGDSALYFCASSYAGNRGETQYFGPGTRLLVL.

V gene TRBV19 combines with J gene TRBJ1-3; a possible D gene is TRBD1 (6 bases). CDR1 and CDR2 (germline): LNHDA, SQIVND (reference sequence). Trimming left V 4 bases short and J 0 bases short, with 13 bases between. This CDR3 spans 16 amino acids. This CDR3 is CASSTGQFSSGNTIYF. CDR3 nucleotide sequence: TGTGCCAGTAGTACCGGACAGTTCAGCTCTGGAAACACCATATATTTT.

This clone was observed a single time. The CDR3 here is CASSQFGGRAQDTQYF. Written as DNA, the CDR3 is TGTGCCAGCAGCCAATTCGGCGGGAGGGCCCAAGATACGCAGTATTTT. This chain connects TRBV3-1 (or the pseudogene TRBV3-2) to TRBJ2-3; TRBD2 matches at 9 bases. CDR1 is LGHDT, CDR2 YNNKEL, per germline (reference sequence). V shed 2 bases, J shed 5 bases, and the junction held 8 bases outside the gene matches. The CDR3 has 16 residues.

The chain recombines TRBV7-9 with TRBJ2-2, with 8 bases lining up with TRBD1. This CDR3 contains 16 residues. Germline assignment: CDR1 SEHNR and CDR2 FQNEAQ (reference sequence). With 5 bases clipped from V and 3 bases from J, the junction kept 8 bases outside the gene matches. The CDR3 DNA reads as TGTGCCAGCAGCGTGGAGGGACAGGCGTACACCGGGGAGCTGTTTTTT. Translating gives CASSVEGQAYTGELFF.